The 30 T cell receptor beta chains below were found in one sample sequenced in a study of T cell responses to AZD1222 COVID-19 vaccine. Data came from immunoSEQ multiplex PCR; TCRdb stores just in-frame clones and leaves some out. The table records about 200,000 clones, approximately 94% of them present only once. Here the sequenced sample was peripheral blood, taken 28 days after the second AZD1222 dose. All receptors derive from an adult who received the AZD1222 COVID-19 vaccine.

The CDR3 protein is CSVAATAGGSDTQYF. For the CDR3, the DNA is TGCAGCGTTGCCGCGACAGCGGGGGGATCAGATACGCAGTATTTT. The chain is built from TRBV29-1 and TRBJ2-3; 9 bases are a match to TRBD2. Germline CDR1 reads SQVTM; CDR2 reads ANQGSEA. Losses at the gene ends were 4 bases for V and 4 bases for J; bases not matched to a gene: 9. This CDR3 comprises 15 residues.

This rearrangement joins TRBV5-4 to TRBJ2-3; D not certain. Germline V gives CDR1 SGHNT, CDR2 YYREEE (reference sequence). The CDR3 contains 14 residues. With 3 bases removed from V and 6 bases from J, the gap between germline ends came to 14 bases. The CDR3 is CASSSSGRRDTQYF. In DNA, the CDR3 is TGTGCCAGCAGCTCCTCGGGCCGGCGGGATACGCAGTATTTT.

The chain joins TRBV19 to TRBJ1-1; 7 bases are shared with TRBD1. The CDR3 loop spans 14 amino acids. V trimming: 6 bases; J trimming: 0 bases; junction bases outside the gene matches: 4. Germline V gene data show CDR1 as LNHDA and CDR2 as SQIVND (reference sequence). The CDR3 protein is CASSPGQMNTEAFF. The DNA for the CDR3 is TGTGCCAGTAGCCCGGGACAGATGAACACTGAAGCTTTCTTT.

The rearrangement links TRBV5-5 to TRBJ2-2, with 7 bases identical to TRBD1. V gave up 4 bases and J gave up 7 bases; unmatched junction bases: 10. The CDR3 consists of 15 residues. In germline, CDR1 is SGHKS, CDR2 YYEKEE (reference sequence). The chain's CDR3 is CASSPRDSGIGELFF. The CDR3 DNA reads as TGTGCCAGCAGCCCCCGGGACAGTGGAATCGGGGAGCTGTTTTTT.

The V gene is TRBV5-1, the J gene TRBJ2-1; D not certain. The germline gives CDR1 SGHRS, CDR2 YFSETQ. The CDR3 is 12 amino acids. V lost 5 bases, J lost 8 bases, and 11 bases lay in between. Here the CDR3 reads CASSGNSDEQFF. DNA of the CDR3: TGCGCCAGCAGTGGGAACAGCGATGAGCAGTTCTTC. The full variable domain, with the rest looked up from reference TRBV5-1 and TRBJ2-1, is KAGVTQTPRYLIKTRGQQVTLSCSPISGHRSVSWYQQTPGQGLQFLFEYFSETQRNKGNFPGRFSGRQFSNSRSEMNVSTLELGDSALYLCASSGNSDEQFFGPGTRLTVL.

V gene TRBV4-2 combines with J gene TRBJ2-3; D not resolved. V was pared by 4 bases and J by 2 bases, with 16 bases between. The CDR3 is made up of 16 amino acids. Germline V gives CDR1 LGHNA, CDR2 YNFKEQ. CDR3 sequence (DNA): TGTGCCAGCAGCCGCCGGACCGGAAGGGACACAGATACGCAGTATTTT. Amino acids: CASSRRTGRDTDTQYF.

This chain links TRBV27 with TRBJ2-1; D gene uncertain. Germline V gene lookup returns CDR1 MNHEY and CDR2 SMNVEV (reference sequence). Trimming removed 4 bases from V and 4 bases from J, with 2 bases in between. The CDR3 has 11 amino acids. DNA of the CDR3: TGTGCCAGCAGTTATTACAATGAGCAGTTCTTC. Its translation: CASSYYNEQFF.

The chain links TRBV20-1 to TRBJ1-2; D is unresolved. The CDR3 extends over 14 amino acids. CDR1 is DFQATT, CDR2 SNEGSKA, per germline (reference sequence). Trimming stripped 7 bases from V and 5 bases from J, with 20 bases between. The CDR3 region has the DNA TGCAGTGGGAGTGACTCACTTTCGGGGTATGGCTACACCTTC. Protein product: CSGSDSLSGYGYTF.

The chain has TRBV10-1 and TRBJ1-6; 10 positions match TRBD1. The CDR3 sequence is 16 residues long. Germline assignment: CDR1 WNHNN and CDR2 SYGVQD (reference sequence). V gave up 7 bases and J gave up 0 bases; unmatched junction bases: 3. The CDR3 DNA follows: TGCGCCAGCATGGACAGGGGGTTCTCCTATAATTCACCCCTCCACTTT. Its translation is CASMDRGFSYNSPLHF.

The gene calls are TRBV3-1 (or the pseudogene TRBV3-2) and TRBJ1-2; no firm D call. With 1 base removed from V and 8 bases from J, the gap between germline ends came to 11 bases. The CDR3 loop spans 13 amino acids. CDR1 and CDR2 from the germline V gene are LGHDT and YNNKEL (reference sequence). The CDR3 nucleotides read TGTGCCAGCAGCCAAGGTTCTTTGGACGGCTACACCTTC. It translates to CASSQGSLDGYTF.

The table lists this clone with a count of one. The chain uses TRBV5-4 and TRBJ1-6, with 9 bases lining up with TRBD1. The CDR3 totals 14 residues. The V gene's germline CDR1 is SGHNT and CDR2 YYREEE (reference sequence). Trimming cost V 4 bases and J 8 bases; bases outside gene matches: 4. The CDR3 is CASSLDRGDSPLHF. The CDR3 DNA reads TGTGCCAGCAGCCTGGACAGGGGTGATTCACCCCTCCACTTT.

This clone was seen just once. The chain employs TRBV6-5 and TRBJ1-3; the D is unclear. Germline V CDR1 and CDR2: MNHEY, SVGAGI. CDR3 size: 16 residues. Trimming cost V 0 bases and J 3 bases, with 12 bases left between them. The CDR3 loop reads CASSYSMVGSGNTIYF. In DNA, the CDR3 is TGTGCCAGCAGTTACTCGATGGTTGGCAGTGGAAACACCATATATTTT.

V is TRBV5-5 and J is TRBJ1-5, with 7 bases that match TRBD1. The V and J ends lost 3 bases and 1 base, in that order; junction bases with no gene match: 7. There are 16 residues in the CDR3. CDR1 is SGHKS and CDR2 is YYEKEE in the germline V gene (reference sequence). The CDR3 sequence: CASSYEDRTSNQPQHF. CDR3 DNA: TGTGCCAGCAGCTATGAGGACAGGACCAGCAATCAGCCCCAGCATTTT. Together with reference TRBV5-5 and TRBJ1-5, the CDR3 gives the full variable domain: DAGVTQSPTHLIKTRGQQVTLRCSPISGHKSVSWYQQVLGQGPQFIFQYYEKEERGRGNFPDRFSARQFPNYSSELNVNALLLGDSALYLCASSYEDRTSNQPQHFGDGTRLSIL.

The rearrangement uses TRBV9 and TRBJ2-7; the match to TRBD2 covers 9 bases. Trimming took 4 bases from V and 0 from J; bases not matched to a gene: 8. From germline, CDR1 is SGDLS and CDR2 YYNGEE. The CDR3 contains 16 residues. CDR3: CASSPSSGRTSYEQYF. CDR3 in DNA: TGTGCCAGCAGCCCCTCCAGCGGGAGGACCTCCTACGAGCAGTACTTC.

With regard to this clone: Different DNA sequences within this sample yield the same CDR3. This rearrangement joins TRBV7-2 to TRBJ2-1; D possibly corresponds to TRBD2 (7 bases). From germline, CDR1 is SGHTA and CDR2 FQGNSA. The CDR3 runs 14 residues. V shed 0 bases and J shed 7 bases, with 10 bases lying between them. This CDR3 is CASSLAGGRNEQFF. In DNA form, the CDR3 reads TGTGCCAGCAGCTTAGCGGGGGGGCGAAATGAGCAGTTCTTC.

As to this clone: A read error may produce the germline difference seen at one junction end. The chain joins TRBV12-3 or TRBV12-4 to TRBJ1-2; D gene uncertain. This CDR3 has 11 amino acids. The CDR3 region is CASSLARAMLF. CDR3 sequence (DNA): TGTGCCAGCAGTTTAGCGAGGGCAATGTTATTC.

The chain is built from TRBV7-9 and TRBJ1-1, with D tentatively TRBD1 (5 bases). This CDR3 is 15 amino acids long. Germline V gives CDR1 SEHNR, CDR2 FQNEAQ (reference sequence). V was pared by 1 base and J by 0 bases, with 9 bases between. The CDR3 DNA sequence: TGTGCCAGCAGCTTAGGACAGACCATGAACACTGAAGCTTTCTTT. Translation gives CASSLGQTMNTEAFF.

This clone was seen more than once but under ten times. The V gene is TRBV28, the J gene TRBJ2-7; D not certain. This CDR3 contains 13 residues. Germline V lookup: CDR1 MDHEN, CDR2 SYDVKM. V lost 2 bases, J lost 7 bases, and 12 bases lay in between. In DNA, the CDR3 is TGTGCCAGCAGTTTAAAGGGTAGCAGGGAGCAGTACTTC. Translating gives CASSLKGSREQYF.

CDR3 in amino acids: CASTTSGGAEAFF. CDR3 sequence (DNA): TGTGCCAGCACAACCTCGGGGGGGGCTGAAGCTTTCTTT. This chain uses TRBV5-5 with TRBJ1-1; tentative D call: TRBD1 (5 bases). The germline V gene has CDR1 SGHKS and CDR2 YYEKEE (reference sequence). This CDR3 region has 13 residues. Deletions cut 6 bases from V and 6 bases from J, with 15 bases between.

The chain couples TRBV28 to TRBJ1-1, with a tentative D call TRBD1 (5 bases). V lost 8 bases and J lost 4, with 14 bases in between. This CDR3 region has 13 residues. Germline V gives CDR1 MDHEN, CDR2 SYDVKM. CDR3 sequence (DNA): TGTGCCAGCGAAGGGGATGGCGGCACTGAAGCTTTCTTT. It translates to CASEGDGGTEAFF.

The CDR3 here is CASSVYWGNTGELFF. For the CDR3, the DNA is TGTGCCAGCAGTGTGTATTGGGGGAACACCGGGGAGCTGTTTTTT. The rearrangement links TRBV27 to TRBJ2-2; no reliable D call. The CDR3 sequence is 15 residues long. V was shortened by 5 bases and J by 1 base, with 11 bases between the two germline ends. Germline values: CDR1 MNHEY, CDR2 SMNVEV (reference sequence).

The CDR3 DNA follows: TGTGCCAGTAGTATGGCAGGGGGGAGAAGAACTGAAGCTTTCTTT. It codes for CASSMAGGRRTEAFF. V gene TRBV19 combines with J gene TRBJ1-1; 7 bases match TRBD1. The trim removed 3 bases at V and 5 bases at J, leaving 9 bases unmatched. The CDR3 covers 15 residues. Germline loops: CDR1 LNHDA, CDR2 SQIVND (reference sequence).

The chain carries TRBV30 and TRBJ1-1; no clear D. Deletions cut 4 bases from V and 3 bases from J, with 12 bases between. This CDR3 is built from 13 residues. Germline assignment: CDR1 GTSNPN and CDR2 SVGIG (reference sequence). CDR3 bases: TGTGCCTGGACTAGTCAGGCCTACACTGAAGCTTTCTTT. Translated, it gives CAWTSQAYTEAFF.

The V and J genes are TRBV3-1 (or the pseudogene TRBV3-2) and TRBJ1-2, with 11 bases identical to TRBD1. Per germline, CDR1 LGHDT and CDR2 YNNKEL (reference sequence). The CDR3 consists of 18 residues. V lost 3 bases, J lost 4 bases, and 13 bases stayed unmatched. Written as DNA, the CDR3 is TGTGCCAGCAGCCAGGGTCTACTCGGGACAGGGGGGAGCTATGGCTACACCTTC. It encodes CASSQGLLGTGGSYGYTF.

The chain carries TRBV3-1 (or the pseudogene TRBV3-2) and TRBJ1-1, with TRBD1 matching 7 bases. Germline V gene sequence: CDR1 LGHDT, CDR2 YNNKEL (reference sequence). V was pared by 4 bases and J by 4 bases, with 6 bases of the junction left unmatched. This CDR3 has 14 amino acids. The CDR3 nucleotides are TGTGCCAGCAGCCCGAGACAGGGATCCACTGAAGCTTTCTTT. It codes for CASSPRQGSTEAFF.

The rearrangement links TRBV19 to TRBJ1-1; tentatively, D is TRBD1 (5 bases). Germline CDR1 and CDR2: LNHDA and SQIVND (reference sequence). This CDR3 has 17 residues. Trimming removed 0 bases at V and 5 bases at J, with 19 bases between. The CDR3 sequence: CASSIESPRGRGTEAFF. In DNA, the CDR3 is TGTGCCAGTAGTATAGAATCCCCTCGGGGGAGAGGGACTGAAGCTTTCTTT. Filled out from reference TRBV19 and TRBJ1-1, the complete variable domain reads DGGITQSPKYLFRKEGQNVTLSCEQNLNHDAMYWYRQDPGQGLRLIYYSQIVNDFQKGDIAEGYSVSREKKESFPLTVTSAQKNPTAFYLCASSIESPRGRGTEAFFGQGTRLTVV.

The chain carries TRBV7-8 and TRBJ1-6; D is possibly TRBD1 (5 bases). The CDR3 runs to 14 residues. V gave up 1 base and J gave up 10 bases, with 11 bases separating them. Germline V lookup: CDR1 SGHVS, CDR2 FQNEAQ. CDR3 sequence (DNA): TGTGCCAGCAGCTTAGGGCAGGGACGGTCACCCCTCCACTTT. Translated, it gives CASSLGQGRSPLHF.

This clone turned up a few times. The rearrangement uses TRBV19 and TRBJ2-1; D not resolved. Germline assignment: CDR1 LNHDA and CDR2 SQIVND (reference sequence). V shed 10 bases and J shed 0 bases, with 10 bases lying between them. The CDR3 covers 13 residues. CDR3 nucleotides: TGTGCCACCTCGCCAAGCTCCTACAATGAGCAGTTCTTC. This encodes CATSPSSYNEQFF. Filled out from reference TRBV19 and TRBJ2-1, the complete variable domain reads DGGITQSPKYLFRKEGQNVTLSCEQNLNHDAMYWYRQDPGQGLRLIYYSQIVNDFQKGDIAEGYSVSREKKESFPLTVTSAQKNPTAFYLCATSPSSYNEQFFGPGTRLTVL.

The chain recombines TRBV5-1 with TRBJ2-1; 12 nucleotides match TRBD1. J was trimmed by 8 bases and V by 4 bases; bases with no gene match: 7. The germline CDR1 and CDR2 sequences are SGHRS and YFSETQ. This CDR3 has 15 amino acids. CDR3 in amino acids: CASSDAGTGGHEQFF. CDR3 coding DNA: TGCGCCAGCAGCGACGCCGGGACAGGGGGCCATGAGCAGTTCTTC.

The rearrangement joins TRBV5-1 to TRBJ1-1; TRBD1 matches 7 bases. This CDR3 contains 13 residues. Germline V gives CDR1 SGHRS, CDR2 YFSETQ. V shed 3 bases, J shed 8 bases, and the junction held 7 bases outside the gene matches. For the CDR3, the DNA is TGCGCCAGCAGCTCACCCGACAGGGAAGAAGCTTTCTTT. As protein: CASSSPDREEAFF. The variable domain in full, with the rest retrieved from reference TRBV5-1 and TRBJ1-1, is KAGVTQTPRYLIKTRGQQVTLSCSPISGHRSVSWYQQTPGQGLQFLFEYFSETQRNKGNFPGRFSGRQFSNSRSEMNVSTLELGDSALYLCASSSPDREEAFFGQGTRLTVV.